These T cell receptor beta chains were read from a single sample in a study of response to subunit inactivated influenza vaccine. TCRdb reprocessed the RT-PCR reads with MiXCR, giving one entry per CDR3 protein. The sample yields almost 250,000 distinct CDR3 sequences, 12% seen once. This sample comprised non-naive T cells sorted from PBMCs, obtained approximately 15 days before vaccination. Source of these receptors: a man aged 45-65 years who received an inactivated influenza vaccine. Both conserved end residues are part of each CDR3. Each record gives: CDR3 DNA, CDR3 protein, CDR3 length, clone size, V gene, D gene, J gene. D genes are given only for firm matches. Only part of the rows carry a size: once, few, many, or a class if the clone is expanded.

DNA: TGTGCCAGCAGTTTAGTAGCGGGGGTCTTCTACGAGCAGTACTTC
CDR3: CASSLVAGVFYEQYF
length: 15
size: NA
V: TRBV27
D: TRBD2
J: TRBJ2-7

DNA: TGCAGTGCTAGGTGGTCGAGGGGGATCTACGAGCAGTACTTC
CDR3: CSARWSRGIYEQYF
length: 14
size: NA
V: TRBV20-1
D: NA
J: TRBJ2-7

DNA: TGTGCCAGCAGTTTTGGCGTACAGGGCAACTCCTACGAGCAGTACTTC
CDR3: CASSFGVQGNSYEQYF
length: 16
size: few
V: TRBV28
D: NA
J: TRBJ2-7

DNA: TGTGCCAGCAGACCTTACAGGGATTCACCCCTCCACTTT
CDR3: CASRPYRDSPLHF
length: 13
size: few
V: TRBV12-3/TRBV12-4
D: NA
J: TRBJ1-6

DNA: TGTGCCAGCAGGATAGCGGGAGTAGCTGGGGCCAACGTCCTGACTTTC
CDR3: CASRIAGVAGANVLTF
length: 16
size: NA
V: TRBV6-2/TRBV6-3
D: TRBD2
J: TRBJ2-6

DNA: TGTGCCAGCAGTTACTCAGGGACTAGCACAGATACGCAGTATTTT
CDR3: CASSYSGTSTDTQYF
length: 15
size: few
V: TRBV6-5
D: NA
J: TRBJ2-3

DNA: TGCAGCGTCGTTCTAGCGGATAGCCTGCATTCTAGCACAGATACGCAGTATTTT
CDR3: CSVVLADSLHSSTDTQYF
length: 18
size: many
V: TRBV29-1
D: TRBD2
J: TRBJ2-3

DNA: TGTGCCAGCAGAGGTAGCGGGAACTCCTACAATGAGCAGTTCTTC
CDR3: CASRGSGNSYNEQFF
length: 15
size: few
V: TRBV27
D: TRBD2
J: TRBJ2-1

DNA: TGTGCCAGCAGCTTAACCCTCGCCACAGATACGCAGTATTTT
CDR3: CASSLTLATDTQYF
length: 14
size: few
V: TRBV7-9
D: NA
J: TRBJ2-3

DNA: TGTGCCAGCAGAATCGGGACAGGTGGGCAAGAGACCCAGTACTTC
CDR3: CASRIGTGGQETQYF
length: 15
size: few
V: TRBV5-5
D: TRBD1
J: TRBJ2-5

DNA: TGCGCCAGCAGCCTTCCGGACAGGGAAAACTATGGCTACACCTTC
CDR3: CASSLPDRENYGYTF
length: 15
size: NA
V: TRBV5-1
D: TRBD1
J: TRBJ1-2

DNA: TGTGCCAGCAGTTCGAGCGGGCGGGAGCTGTTTTTT
CDR3: CASSSSGRELFF
length: 12
size: many
V: TRBV2
D: NA
J: TRBJ2-2

DNA: TGCAGTGCTAGCCTTACTTTGACATCAAGCAATCAGCCCCAGCATTTT
CDR3: CSASLTLTSSNQPQHF
length: 16
size: NA
V: TRBV20-1
D: NA
J: TRBJ1-5

DNA: TGTGCCAGCAGCTTATCTCGCGGTAGCGGGAGGGCCTTCACCTACAATGAGCAGTTCTTC
CDR3: CASSLSRGSGRAFTYNEQFF
length: 20
size: few
V: TRBV11-2
D: TRBD2
J: TRBJ2-1